This T cell receptor beta chain appears in the sequencing data of a study of CXCR3-negative and CXCR3-positive naive CD8 T cells. A CD45RO-CCR7+CD27+CD95- phenotype identified naive CD8+ T cells. In germline, CDR1 is SGHTA, CDR2 FQGNSA. The CDR3 consists of 18 residues. UMI-labeled TRB cDNA libraries were prepared by 5' RACE. After re-calling the 5' RACE reads, TCRdb lists one entry per CDR3 protein, DNA absent. This specimen shows 60,000 to 70,000 distinct CDR3 sequences; the ten leading clones hold roughly 0.74%. Study outcomes and limitations: For CXCR3-positive naive cells, TRB CDR3s were more hydrophobic than those of CXCR3-negative naive cells. Similar TRBV-TRBJ usage was seen in naive cells (both CXCR3-negative and CXCR3-positive), but memory cells differed. Diversity was high in both naive subsets and much lower in memory cells.

Worth noting for this clonotype: The antigen remains undetermined.

The source is a human donor in good health. Some clones in this sample may be carry-over from other donors' samples. Specimen: naive CXCR3+ CD8+ T cells from blood. Subset meaning: CD45RO-CCR7+CD27+CD95- naive CD8+ T cells expressing CXCR3 (TNR3+). V and J are TRBV7-2 and TRBJ2-1; TCRdb reports TRBD2, a call that lacks DNA to check it against. This CDR3 reads CASSLIVGGAFPYNEQFF.